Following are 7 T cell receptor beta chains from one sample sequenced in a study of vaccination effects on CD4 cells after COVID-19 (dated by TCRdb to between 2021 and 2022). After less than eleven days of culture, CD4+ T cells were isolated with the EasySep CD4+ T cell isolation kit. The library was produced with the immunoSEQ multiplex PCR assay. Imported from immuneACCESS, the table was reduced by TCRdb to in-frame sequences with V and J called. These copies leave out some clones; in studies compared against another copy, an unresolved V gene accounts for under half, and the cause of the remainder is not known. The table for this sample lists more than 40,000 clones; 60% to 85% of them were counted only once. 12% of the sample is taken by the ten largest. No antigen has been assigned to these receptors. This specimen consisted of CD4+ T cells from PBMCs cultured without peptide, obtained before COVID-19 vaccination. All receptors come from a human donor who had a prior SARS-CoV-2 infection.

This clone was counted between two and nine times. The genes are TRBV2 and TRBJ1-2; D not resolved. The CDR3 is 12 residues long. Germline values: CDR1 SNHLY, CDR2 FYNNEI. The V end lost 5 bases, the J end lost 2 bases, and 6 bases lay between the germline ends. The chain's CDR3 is CASSQENYGYTF. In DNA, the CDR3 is TGTGCCAGCAGTCAGGAGAACTATGGCTACACCTTC. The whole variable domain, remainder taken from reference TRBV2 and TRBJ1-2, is EPEVTQTPSHQVTQMGQEVILRCVPISNHLYFYWYRQILGQKVEFLVSFYNNEISEKSEIFDDQFSVERPDGSNFTLKIRSTKLEDSAMYFCASSQENYGYTFGSGTRLTVV.

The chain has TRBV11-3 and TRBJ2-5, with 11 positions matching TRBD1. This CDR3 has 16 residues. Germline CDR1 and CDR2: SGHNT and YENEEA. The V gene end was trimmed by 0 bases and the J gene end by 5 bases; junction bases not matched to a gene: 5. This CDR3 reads CASSLDWTGGGETQYF. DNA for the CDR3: TGTGCCAGCAGCTTAGATTGGACAGGGGGCGGGGAGACCCAGTACTTC.

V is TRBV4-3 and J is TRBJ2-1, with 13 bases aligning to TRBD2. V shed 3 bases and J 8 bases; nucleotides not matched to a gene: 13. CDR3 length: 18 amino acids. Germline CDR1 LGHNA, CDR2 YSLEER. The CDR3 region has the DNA TGCGCCAGCAGCCAGGGGAAACTAGCGGGAGGGTCTCGGGATGAGCAGTTCTTC. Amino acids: CASSQGKLAGGSRDEQFF.

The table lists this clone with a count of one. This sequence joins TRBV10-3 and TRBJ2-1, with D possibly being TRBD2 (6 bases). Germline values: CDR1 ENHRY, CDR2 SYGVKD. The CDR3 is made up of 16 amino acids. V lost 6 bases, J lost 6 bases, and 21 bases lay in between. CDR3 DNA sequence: TGTGCCATCAGCGCCTTGGCGGGGCGTCTCGGCAATGAGCAGTTCTTC. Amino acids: CAISALAGRLGNEQFF.

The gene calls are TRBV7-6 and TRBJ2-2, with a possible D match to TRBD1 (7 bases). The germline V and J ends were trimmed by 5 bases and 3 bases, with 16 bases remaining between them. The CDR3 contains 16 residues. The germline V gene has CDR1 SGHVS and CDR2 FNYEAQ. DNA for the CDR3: TGTGCCAGCAGCCTCTCCCCCAGGGGGGACACCGGGGAGCTGTTTTTT. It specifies CASSLSPRGDTGELFF.

This CDR3 reads CASSFGRGYEQYF. The CDR3 region has the DNA TGTGCCAGCAGTTTTGGCAGGGGATACGAGCAGTACTTC. The chain employs TRBV12-3 or TRBV12-4 and TRBJ2-7; tentatively, D is TRBD1 (6 bases). The V end lost 3 bases, the J end lost 4 bases, and 10 bases lay between the germline ends. The CDR3 spans 13 residues.

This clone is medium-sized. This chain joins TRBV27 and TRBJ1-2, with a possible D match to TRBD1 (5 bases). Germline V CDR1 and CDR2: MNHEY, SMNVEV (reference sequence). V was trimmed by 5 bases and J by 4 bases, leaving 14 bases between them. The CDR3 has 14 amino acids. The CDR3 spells CASSRGGLPYGYTF. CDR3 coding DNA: TGTGCCAGCAGTCGGGGGGGACTGCCCTATGGCTACACCTTC.